This T cell receptor beta chain was documented in a study of PD-1 blockade in classical Hodgkin lymphoma. Whole-study findings and limits: Nothing has yet pinned down what causes the repertoire differences, possibly disease activity or prior therapy. Complete responders possessed baseline diversity comparable to newly diagnosed patients.

The table came from immunoSEQ multiplex PCR; TCRdb's copy has only in-frame clones and leaves some out. Among tens of thousands of clones listed, nearly 80% were seen once. This clone appeared a few times. Its antigen is unidentified. The germline V gene encodes CDR1 MNHNY and CDR2 SVGAGI (reference sequence). Trimming shortened V by 2 bases and J by 6 bases, and 16 bases separated the two germline ends. The CDR3 has 15 amino acids. Indicated time point: cycle 4 day 1 (C4D1), after around six weeks of nivolumab. Relapses following autologous stem cell transplantation were seen in all patients, with brentuximab vedotin exposure varying.

This chain joins TRBV6-6 and TRBJ1-2; D uncertain. The clonotype was recovered from a human donor with classical Hodgkin lymphoma. The source material was peripheral blood mononuclear cells (PBMCs), sampled before the fourth cycle of nivolumab. The CDR3 sequence: CASSYVAGNEDGYTF. The CDR3 bases are TGTGCCAGCAGTTACGTTGCGGGGAATGAGGATGGCTACACCTTC.